This is a list of T cell receptor beta chains from one sample in a study of early stage breast cancer tumors. Method: immunoSEQ multiplex PCR; TCRdb's copy keeps in-frame clones and lacks some. The table shows roughly 5,400 clones, with around 68% occurring only once. The sample consisted of breast tumor tissue. These receptors were collected from a person in their sixties with breast cancer. The CDR3 runs from the conserved cysteine through the conserved F or W. Each record gives: J gene, V gene, CDR3 protein.

TRBJ2-7 | TRBV4-1 | CASSQDSGGTYEQYF
TRBJ1-2 | TRBV19 | CASSIGQGGYGYTF
TRBJ2-1 | TRBV5-1 | CASSLEGGGPYNEQFF
TRBJ1-5 | TRBV19 | CASSPGHINQPQHF
TRBJ2-1 | TRBV7-2 | CASSLEGLAGEQFF
TRBJ1-6 | TRBV2 | CASSVAGGVNSPLHF
TRBJ2-3 | TRBV9 | CASSKSRFSTDTQYF
TRBJ2-3 | TRBV30 | CAWGLQGTFGDTQYF
TRBJ2-2 | TRBV7-7 | CASSLGRTGELFF
TRBJ1-5 | TRBV9 | CASSVDGAGQPQHF
TRBJ1-1 | TRBV5-8 | CASSLMGQELEAFF
TRBJ2-3 | TRBV5-1 | CASRGQSTDTQYF
TRBJ2-2 | TRBV11-1 | CASSLVRRGTGELFF
TRBJ2-7 | TRBV27 | CASSPLAGKSSYEQYF
TRBJ1-2 | TRBV28 | CASSEQGFHYGYTF
TRBJ1-3 | TRBV19 | CASSKPDSGNTIYF
TRBJ2-1 | TRBV11-3 | CASTRQGSYNEQFF
TRBJ2-1 | TRBV4-2 | CASSQGIRLAGGAEQFF
TRBJ1-5 | TRBV19 | CASSTTGGNSNQPQHF
TRBJ2-3 | TRBV5-1 | CASSLEGYTDTQYF
TRBJ2-3 | TRBV19 | CASSMGGSADTQYF
TRBJ2-3 | TRBV11-3 | CASSTRTTDTQYF
TRBJ2-1 | TRBV2 | CASSTSSGVEQFF
TRBJ2-1 | TRBV19 | CATMKRQGASDEQFF
TRBJ1-3 | TRBV6-5 | CASSSLIPNTIYF
TRBJ2-7 | TRBV5-4 | CASSLGTGQQYF
TRBJ2-3 | TRBV5-5 | CASSLDRTDTQYF
TRBJ2-1 | TRBV19 | CASSTTRGNEQFF
TRBJ2-3 | TRBV30 | CAWSGDRGLNTQYF
TRBJ2-3 | TRBV2 | CASMGLAGVQDTQYF
TRBJ2-7 | TRBV6-5 | CASSRLAGAHEQYF
TRBJ2-7 | TRBV11-2 | CASRLGRAGYYEQYF
TRBJ2-7 | TRBV6-5 | CASTPPSGAYEQYF
TRBJ1-1 | TRBV5-1 | CASSLVSSNTEAFF
TRBJ1-2 | TRBV7-9 | CASSLAQGNYGYTF
TRBJ2-3 | TRBV18 | CASSQTGTQSTDTQYF
TRBJ2-5 | TRBV7-9 | CASSPTWTVGETQYF
TRBJ2-2 | TRBV11-3 | CASGKRGSNTGELFF
TRBJ2-3 | TRBV27 | CASSLRTSYHTDTQYF
TRBJ2-7 | TRBV30 | CAWSPRGLAGARVEQYF
TRBJ1-3 | TRBV15 | CATSRALANTIYF
TRBJ1-1 | TRBV7-9 | CASSFRTENTEAFF
TRBJ1-2 | TRBV29-1 | CSVESLDYGYTF
TRBJ1-1 | TRBV20-1 | CSARGDGEAFF
TRBJ2-7 | TRBV7-3 | CASSLGGRNEQYF
TRBJ2-3 | TRBV6-1 | CASSEVFVGLAFGDTQYF
TRBJ1-2 | TRBV5-5 | CASSPGQGAFGYTF
TRBJ2-1 | TRBV19 | CASSNSGKTNEQFF
TRBJ1-3 | TRBV2 | CASSEAHLQSASGNTIYF